This T cell receptor (beta chain) was sequenced for a study of T-cell memory formation after mild COVID-19. This clonotype was seen many times. Trimming shortened V by 4 bases and J by 1 base, and 8 bases separated the two germline ends. The CDR3 sequence is 13 residues long. The germline V gene has CDR1 SGHRS and CDR2 YFSETQ. TCRdb independently ran MiXCR on the 5' RACE reads; one entry per CDR3 protein. There are approximately 65,000 distinct CDR3 sequences in the sample; about a tenth occur only once, and 0.95% to 1.3% lies in the top ten. This sequence was found in a young man who had mild COVID-19 (a few samples of this study predate the infection). Cell type and time point are not known. The sample was PBMCs or a T cell subset sorted from them (not recorded which). This sequence joins TRBV5-1 and TRBJ1-2; D remains unclear. CDR3 sequence: CASSPPGNYGYTF. As DNA, the CDR3 is TGCGCCAGCAGCCCGCCCGGTAACTATGGCTACACCTTC.